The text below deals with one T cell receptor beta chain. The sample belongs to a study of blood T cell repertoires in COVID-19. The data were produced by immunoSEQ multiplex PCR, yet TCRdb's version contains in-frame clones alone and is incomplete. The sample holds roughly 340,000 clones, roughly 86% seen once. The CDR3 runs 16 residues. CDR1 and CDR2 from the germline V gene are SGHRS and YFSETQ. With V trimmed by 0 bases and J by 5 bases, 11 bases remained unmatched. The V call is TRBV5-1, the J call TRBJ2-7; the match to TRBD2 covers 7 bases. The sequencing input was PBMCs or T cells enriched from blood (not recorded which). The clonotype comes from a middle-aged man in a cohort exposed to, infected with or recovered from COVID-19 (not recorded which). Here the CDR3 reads CASSLVAGVSRHEQYF. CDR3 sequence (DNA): TGCGCCAGCAGCTTGGTGGCGGGAGTCTCTCGCCACGAGCAGTACTTC.